This T cell receptor (beta chain) was captured by sequencing in a study of blood T cells in healthy people across ages. General study results and limits: Naive T cell percentage showed a strong correlation with the diversity of TCR beta. Greater diversity and more naive CD4+ cells were seen in long-lived donors than in aged donors.

Collection of roughly 9.8 milliliters of peripheral blood was performed for each donor. The CDR3 consists of 15 residues. The germline V and J ends were trimmed by 6 bases and 2 bases, with 18 bases remaining between them. Germline lookup yields CDR1 SQVTM and CDR2 ANQGSEA. Next came a second PCR, run for about 7 to 12 cycles, which used a sample-barcoded 5' primer along with a J-beta primer mix. Each cDNA molecule was tagged by a template-switch adaptor that had 12 random nucleotides. TCRdb called the 5' RACE reads again in MiXCR, with one record for every CDR3 protein. This table holds about 940,000 distinct CDR3 sequences, 45% to 50% found once. About this clonotype: What it binds is unknown.

Material for sequencing was blood. The chain employs TRBV29-1 and TRBJ2-3, with D perhaps given as TRBD1 or TRBD2 (7 bases each). This TCR came from a man aged 25 to 40 in good health. This CDR3 is CSVGGDRRYTDTQYF. The CDR3 nucleotides are TGCAGCGTGGGGGGGGACAGACGTTACACAGATACGCAGTATTTT.